This entry lists 27 T cell receptor beta chains sequenced from one sample in a study of T cell responses to AZD1222 COVID-19 vaccine. Some clones are missing from TCRdb's copy, which holds only in-frame ones; the method was immunoSEQ multiplex PCR. Found here are approximately 160,000 clones, 90% of them singletons; the top ten hold 2.5% to 3.5%. The source material was peripheral blood, sampled on day 0 of AZD1222 vaccination. The receptors originated from an adult in good health.

This chain joins TRBV2 and TRBJ2-5; weak D call: TRBD2 (6 bases). The CDR3 length is 15 residues. V shed 6 bases and J shed 3 bases, with 17 bases lying between them. The V gene's germline CDR1 is SNHLY and CDR2 FYNNEI. DNA of the CDR3: TGTGCCAGCAGGGGGGGAGTGCTGGGAGAAGAGACCCAGTACTTC. It codes for CASRGGVLGEETQYF.

This chain uses TRBV7-2 with TRBJ2-7; TRBD1 aligns across 8 bases. Germline V gene sequence: CDR1 SGHTA, CDR2 FQGNSA. The CDR3 runs to 14 residues. The V and J ends lost 0 bases and 3 bases, in that order; junction bases with no gene match: 1. CDR3 in amino acids: CASSLADRDYEQYF. The CDR3, as DNA: TGTGCCAGCAGCTTAGCGGACAGGGACTACGAGCAGTACTTC.

The chain carries TRBV30 and TRBJ1-5; TRBD1 agrees at 7 bases. The germline CDR1 and CDR2 sequences are GTSNPN and SVGIG (reference sequence). The CDR3 totals 12 residues. V was clipped by 3 bases and J by 4 bases; unmatched bases: 0. CDR3 sequence (DNA): TGTGCCTGGAGCAGGGGGAATCAGCCCCAGCATTTT. It codes for CAWSRGNQPQHF.

The gene calls are TRBV5-6 and TRBJ1-5; D is unresolved. The CDR3 sequence is 15 residues long. Germline V gene sequence: CDR1 SGHDT, CDR2 YYEEEE. Trimming removed 3 bases from V and 3 bases from J, with 13 bases in between. The CDR3 region has the DNA TGTGCCAGCAGCTCCTCCCGGGATTACAATCAGCCCCAGCATTTT. It translates to CASSSSRDYNQPQHF.

This clone appeared once. The CDR3 sequence is CASSPPAGTYNEQFF. In DNA, the CDR3 is TGTGCCAGCAGCCCCCCGGCAGGGACGTACAATGAGCAGTTCTTC. The genes are TRBV5-4 and TRBJ2-1, with D possibly being TRBD1 or TRBD2 (5 bases each). The ends were cut back, 4 bases at V and 4 bases at J, with 15 bases in the middle. From germline, CDR1 is SGHNT and CDR2 YYREEE (reference sequence). The CDR3 consists of 15 residues. The variable domain in full, with the rest retrieved from reference TRBV5-4 and TRBJ2-1, is ETGVTQSPTHLIKTRGQQVTLRCSSQSGHNTVSWYQQALGQGPQFIFQYYREEENGRGNFPPRFSGLQFPNYSSELNVNALELDDSALYLCASSPPAGTYNEQFFGPGTRLTVL.

This clone was seen a few times. This chain connects TRBV10-3 to TRBJ1-3, with D possibly being TRBD1 (6 bases). In germline, CDR1 is ENHRY, CDR2 SYGVKD. The CDR3 is 15 amino acids. Trimming took 8 bases from V and 0 from J, leaving 14 bases between them. DNA for the CDR3: TGTGCCATCGGAACAGGGTCCGTCTCTGGAAACACCATATATTTT. Encoded protein: CAIGTGSVSGNTIYF.

V usage is TRBV5-1 and J usage is TRBJ1-6; D unclear. Trimming stripped 0 bases from V and 6 bases from J, with 7 bases between. The germline V gene encodes CDR1 SGHRS and CDR2 YFSETQ. CDR3 length: 14 residues. The CDR3 protein is CASSLALGNSPLHF. In nucleotides, the CDR3 is TGCGCCAGCAGCTTGGCTCTGGGTAATTCACCCCTCCACTTT.

The V call is TRBV11-2, the J call TRBJ1-3; D gene ambiguous. The ends were cut back, 1 base at V and 0 bases at J, with 7 bases in the middle. CDR1 is SGHAT, CDR2 FQNNGV, per germline. The CDR3 has 15 residues. In DNA form, the CDR3 reads TGTGCCAGCAGCTTAGGGCAGGCCTCTGGAAACACCATATATTTT. It specifies CASSLGQASGNTIYF.

This clone was found a few times. The genes are TRBV15 and TRBJ1-1; no clear D. The CDR3 is 13 amino acids. Trimming took 3 bases from V and 0 from J, leaving 5 bases between them. CDR1 and CDR2 (germline): LNHNV, YYDKDF (reference sequence). As DNA, the CDR3 is TGTGCCACCAGCAGGCTAATGAACACTGAAGCTTTCTTT. Translated, it gives CATSRLMNTEAFF.

The chain joins TRBV10-3 to TRBJ1-2; D unclear. This CDR3 comprises 12 residues. Trimming took off 8 bases at V and 1 base at J, with 8 bases between the two ends. Per the germline V gene, CDR1 is ENHRY and CDR2 is SYGVKD. Here the CDR3 reads CAIAPDNYGYTF. Here the CDR3 DNA reads TGTGCCATCGCCCCAGATAACTATGGCTACACCTTC.

The V and J genes are TRBV6-1 and TRBJ1-1; D gene ambiguous. This CDR3 contains 16 residues. V was cut by 4 bases and J by 1 base, with 16 bases left in between. CDR1 MNHNS and CDR2 SASEGT come from the germline V gene. This chain's CDR3 is CASSADHGFSNTEAFF. The CDR3, as DNA: TGTGCCAGCAGTGCCGACCACGGATTTTCGAACACTGAAGCTTTCTTT.

The V call is TRBV4-3, the J call TRBJ2-3; no clear D. Germline CDR1 reads LGHNA; CDR2 reads YSLEER. The V end was cut by 4 bases, the J end by 10 bases, with 12 bases between. The CDR3 contains 12 residues. CDR3 region: CASSRSDKPQYF. CDR3 DNA sequence: TGCGCCAGCAGCCGATCAGACAAGCCGCAGTATTTT.

The genes are TRBV7-7 and TRBJ2-1; 10 positions agree with TRBD2. Trimming removed 1 base from V and 6 bases from J; junction bases left unmatched: 3. The germline CDR1 and CDR2 sequences are SSHAT and FNYEAQ (reference sequence). The CDR3 extends over 15 amino acids. The CDR3 nucleotides read TGTGCCAGCAGCTTAGTAGCGGGGGGTGGCAATGAGCAGTTCTTC. This sequence encodes CASSLVAGGGNEQFF.

This sequence joins TRBV27 and TRBJ1-1; TRBD1 matches 7 bases. This CDR3 comprises 14 residues. J was trimmed by 4 bases and V by 3 bases; bases with no gene match: 5. Germline CDR1 is MNHEY and CDR2 is SMNVEV (reference sequence). The DNA for the CDR3 is TGTGCCAGCAGTTTCGGAGGGGGCGGCACTGAAGCTTTCTTT. Encoded protein: CASSFGGGGTEAFF.

This clone was observed a single time. The V and J genes are TRBV3-1 (or the pseudogene TRBV3-2) and TRBJ1-1; D possibly corresponds to TRBD1 (6 bases). This CDR3 region has 18 residues. With 1 base removed from V and 0 bases from J, the gap between germline ends came to 18 bases. The V gene's germline CDR1 is LGHDT and CDR2 YNNKEL (reference sequence). The CDR3 DNA is TGTGCCAGCAGCCAAGGCGACCTCATGGCAGGGGTGAACACTGAAGCTTTCTTT. Protein sequence: CASSQGDLMAGVNTEAFF.

The chain employs TRBV20-1 and TRBJ2-1; D uncertain. Germline CDR1 and CDR2: DFQATT and SNEGSKA (reference sequence). This CDR3 contains 11 residues. Trimming took off 2 bases at V and 8 bases at J, with 7 bases between the two ends. This chain's CDR3 is CSARNWDEQFF. CDR3 bases: TGCAGTGCTAGAAATTGGGATGAGCAGTTCTTC.

This chain links TRBV6-4 with TRBJ1-6, with TRBD1 as a possible D gene (5 bases). Trimming pared 9 bases from V and 6 bases from J, leaving 21 bases between. Germline V gene lookup returns CDR1 MRHNA and CDR2 SNTAGT. This CDR3 has 16 amino acids. CDR3: CASDKPGPSFNSPLHF. The CDR3 coding sequence is TGTGCCAGTGACAAACCGGGGCCATCTTTTAATTCACCCCTCCACTTT.

This rearrangement joins TRBV6-4 to TRBJ2-3; D ambiguous. The V and J ends lost 2 bases and 1 base respectively, with 10 bases between them. Looked up from germline, CDR1 is MRHNA and CDR2 is SNTAGT. The CDR3 length is 15 residues. Here the CDR3 reads CASSDGPAGTDTQYF. The CDR3 region has the DNA TGTGCCAGCAGTGACGGCCCTGCTGGCACAGATACGCAGTATTTT.

V and J are TRBV5-3 and TRBJ2-1, with D uncertain. TRBV5-3 has ORF status, its function being uncertain. The V end was cut by 5 bases, the J end by 5 bases, with 8 bases between. The CDR3 runs to 12 residues. The CDR3 sequence: CARSQRDNEQFF. The CDR3 DNA is TGTGCCAGAAGTCAACGGGACAATGAGCAGTTCTTC.

This chain joins TRBV11-2 and TRBJ2-3, with 8 bases matching TRBD1. From germline, CDR1 is SGHAT and CDR2 FQNNGV. The CDR3 is 15 amino acids. J lost 4 bases, V lost 2 bases, and 5 bases had no gene match. This CDR3 reads CASSLTPDRADTQYF. The CDR3 DNA reads as TGTGCCAGCAGCTTAACCCCGGACAGGGCAGATACGCAGTATTTT.

V usage is TRBV27 and J usage is TRBJ1-4; the match to TRBD1 covers 8 bases. The CDR3 is 13 amino acids. CDR1 and CDR2 (germline): MNHEY, SMNVEV (reference sequence). The V and J ends lost 5 bases and 8 bases, in that order; junction bases with no gene match: 4. The CDR3 reads CASSPRTGEKLFF. The CDR3 DNA is TGTGCCAGCAGTCCAAGGACAGGGGAAAAACTGTTTTTT.

V is TRBV7-2 and J is TRBJ2-7; TRBD1 aligns across 10 bases. This CDR3 spans 14 amino acids. Germline-derived CDR1 and CDR2 are SGHTA and FQGNSA. V lost 5 bases and J lost 4; bases outside the gene matches: 5. The chain's CDR3 is CASSPGTGVYEQYF. CDR3 sequence (DNA): TGTGCCAGCAGCCCCGGGACAGGGGTATACGAGCAGTACTTC.

The chain has TRBV11-3 and TRBJ2-7; no definite D call. Germline V gene data show CDR1 as SGHNT and CDR2 as YENEEA. V was trimmed by 3 bases and J by 0 bases, leaving 15 bases between them. This CDR3 has 16 residues. CDR3 protein: CASSFVARLGSYEQYF. The CDR3 DNA reads TGTGCCAGCAGCTTTGTGGCCCGGTTAGGCTCCTACGAGCAGTACTTC. Using reference TRBV11-3 and TRBJ2-7 for the parts outside the CDR3, the full variable domain is EAGVVQSPRYKIIEKKQPVAFWCNPISGHNTLYWYLQNLGQGPELLIRYENEEAVDDSQLPKDRFSAERLKGVDSTLKIQPAELGDSAVYLCASSFVARLGSYEQYFGPGTRLTVT.

The chain carries TRBV5-1 and TRBJ2-7; TRBD1 matches at 7 bases. Trimming at V came to 3 bases and at J to 0 bases, leaving 9 bases not matched to a gene. The germline CDR1 and CDR2 sequences are SGHRS and YFSETQ. The CDR3 runs to 16 residues. The DNA of the CDR3 is TGCGCCAGCAGCTCGGGACAGTTCCAATCCTCCTACGAGCAGTACTTC. This encodes CASSSGQFQSSYEQYF.

There are a few counts of this clone. This chain links TRBV30 with TRBJ2-1; D is perhaps TRBD2 (6 bases). Germline lookup yields CDR1 GTSNPN and CDR2 SVGIG (reference sequence). With 3 bases removed from V and 6 bases from J, the gap between germline ends came to 6 bases. The CDR3 runs to 11 residues. The CDR3 sequence is CAWRGGNEQFF. The CDR3 DNA reads as TGTGCCTGGAGGGGGGGCAATGAGCAGTTCTTC.

The chain carries TRBV27 and TRBJ2-2; perhaps TRBD1 as D (5 bases). Germline lookup yields CDR1 MNHEY and CDR2 SMNVEV (reference sequence). The CDR3 has 13 amino acids. The V end lost 5 bases, the J end lost 5 bases, and 9 bases lay between the germline ends. In nucleotides, the CDR3 is TGTGCCAGCAGTATGTCAGGGACCGGGGAGCTGTTTTTT. Translating gives CASSMSGTGELFF.

V and J are TRBV29-1 and TRBJ2-1; weak D call: TRBD2 (5 bases). V lost 0 bases, J lost 8 bases, and 8 bases lay in between. CDR1 SQVTM and CDR2 ANQGSEA come from the germline V gene. CDR3 length: 12 amino acids. CDR3 nucleotide sequence: TGCAGCGTTGAAGATCTTAGCGATGAGCAGTTCTTC. It encodes CSVEDLSDEQFF.